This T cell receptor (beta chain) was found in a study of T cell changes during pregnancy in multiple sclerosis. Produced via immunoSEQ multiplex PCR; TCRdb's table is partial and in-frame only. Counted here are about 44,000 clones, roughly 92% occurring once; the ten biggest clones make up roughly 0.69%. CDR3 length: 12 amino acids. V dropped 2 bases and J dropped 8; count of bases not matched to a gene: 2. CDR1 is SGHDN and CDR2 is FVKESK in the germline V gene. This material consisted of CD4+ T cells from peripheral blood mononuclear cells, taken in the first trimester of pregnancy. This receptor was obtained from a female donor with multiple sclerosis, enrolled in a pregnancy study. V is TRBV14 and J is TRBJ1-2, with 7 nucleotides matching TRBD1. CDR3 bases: TGTGCCAGCAGCCAACCAGGGGGAGGCTACACCTTC. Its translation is CASSQPGGGYTF.